This entry is about one TCR beta chain. Its cognate antigen is unknown. The data belong to a study of T cell responses to AZD1222 COVID-19 vaccine. Germline V gene lookup returns CDR1 SGHRS and CDR2 YFSETQ. The CDR3 extends over 14 amino acids. V lost 4 bases to trimming and J lost 2 bases; unmatched junction nucleotides: 5. Points from the study as a whole: Without day 14 samples, only post-peak T cell repertoires were studied. Nearly half of the spike-specific TCRs reportedly recognize variant regions that carry no mutations. Spike-specific TCR depth and breadth grew after two AZD1222 doses.

The assay was immunoSEQ multiplex PCR, and TCRdb's table has in-frame clones only and misses some. The sample holds roughly 150,000 clones, around 92% seen once. The chain is built from TRBV5-1 and TRBJ1-1; 7 bases are a match to TRBD1. The starting material was peripheral blood, obtained 28 days after the second AZD1222 dose. The receptor's source is an adult who received the AZD1222 COVID-19 vaccine. The CDR3: CASSTQGVNTEAFF. The CDR3 DNA reads TGCGCCAGCAGCACCCAGGGGGTCAACACTGAAGCTTTCTTT.